One and the same sample provided the 28 T cell receptor beta chains below, sequenced in a study of shared clonotypes between healthy human individuals. Data came from immunoSEQ multiplex PCR; TCRdb stores just in-frame clones and leaves some out. The sample has 950,000 to 1,100,000 clones; 78% are singletons. The sample comprised memory CD4+ T cells from PBMCs. Subset noted: CD45RA-negative fraction. All receptors come from a young man in good health. Some clones in this sample may be carry-over from other donors' samples.

This chain uses TRBV27 with TRBJ2-1, with TRBD2 matching over 10 bases. The length of the CDR3 is 15 residues. Per germline, CDR1 MNHEY and CDR2 SMNVEV (reference sequence). V was pared by 4 bases and J by 8 bases, with 8 bases of the junction left unmatched. For the CDR3, the DNA is TGTGCCAGCAGTTCCAGCGGGAGGGGTGTCTATGAGCAGTTCTTC. As protein: CASSSSGRGVYEQFF.

This chain connects TRBV18 to TRBJ2-7; D is undetermined. This CDR3 comprises 14 residues. Germline assignment: CDR1 KGHSH and CDR2 LQKENI. The ends were cut back, 6 bases at V and 3 bases at J, with 15 bases in the middle. The chain's CDR3 is CASSPYWADYEQYF. The DNA of the CDR3 is TGTGCCAGCTCCCCTTACTGGGCCGACTACGAGCAGTACTTC.

V is TRBV28 and J is TRBJ2-7; 11 bases agree with TRBD2. The CDR3 is 15 residues long. Germline assignment: CDR1 MDHEN and CDR2 SYDVKM. The J segment lost 2 bases and the V segment lost 7 bases, leaving 7 bases of the junction unmatched. The CDR3 loop reads CASTIGTSGTYEQYF. In nucleotides, the CDR3 is TGTGCCAGCACAATCGGGACTAGCGGCACCTACGAGCAGTACTTC.

On this clone itself: It is likely a read error: a sequence one base away is far more abundant. This chain links TRBV7-2 with TRBJ2-7, with 10 nucleotides matching TRBD1. The CDR3 is 15 residues long. Germline loops: CDR1 SGHTA, CDR2 FQGNSA. The J segment lost 2 bases and the V segment lost 0 bases, leaving 1 base of the junction unmatched. The CDR3 DNA follows: TGTGCCAGCAGCTTAGCGGGACAGGGGACCTACGAGCAGTACTTC. It yields the protein CASSLAGQGTYEQYF.

This clone came up a few times. The gene calls are TRBV11-3 and TRBJ2-2; D is possibly TRBD1 (5 bases). The germline gives CDR1 SGHNT, CDR2 YENEEA. Trimming left V 3 bases short and J 2 bases short, with 10 bases between. This CDR3 is 15 amino acids long. The CDR3, as DNA: TGTGCCAGCAGCTTGGTAGGGGCTAACACCGGGGAGCTGTTTTTT. It codes for CASSLVGANTGELFF. Combining the CDR3 with reference TRBV11-3 and TRBJ2-2 gives the whole variable domain EAGVVQSPRYKIIEKKQPVAFWCNPISGHNTLYWYLQNLGQGPELLIRYENEEAVDDSQLPKDRFSAERLKGVDSTLKIQPAELGDSAVYLCASSLVGANTGELFFGEGSRLTVL.

V and J are TRBV19 and TRBJ2-1; D perhaps matches TRBD2 (5 bases). Germline V CDR1 and CDR2: LNHDA, SQIVND (reference sequence). V was clipped by 7 bases and J by 3 bases, with 13 bases between them. The length of the CDR3 is 14 residues. CDR3 nucleotides: TGTGCCAGTACGGAGGCAGGTCTCTACAATGAGCAGTTCTTC. As protein: CASTEAGLYNEQFF.

About this clone: The sample has other DNA sequences that encode this CDR3 too. This chain links TRBV5-1 with TRBJ2-6, with no clear D. The germline V gene encodes CDR1 SGHRS and CDR2 YFSETQ. Deletions cut 1 base from V and 1 base from J, with 0 bases between. The CDR3 covers 13 residues. The CDR3 loop reads CASSLSGANVLTF. Here the CDR3 DNA reads TGCGCCAGCAGCTTGTCTGGGGCCAACGTCCTGACTTTC.

About this clone: Other DNA variants within this sample encode the same CDR3. J is TRBJ2-5 and V is TRBV5-1; 11 bases map to TRBD2. With V trimmed by 2 bases and J by 2 bases, 2 bases remained unmatched. Germline lookup yields CDR1 SGHRS and CDR2 YFSETQ. This CDR3 is 15 amino acids long. The CDR3 sequence is CASSFGTSGQETQYF. Written as DNA, the CDR3 is TGCGCCAGCAGCTTCGGGACTAGCGGTCAAGAGACCCAGTACTTC.

The genes are TRBV18 and TRBJ1-2; D is unresolved. V was pared by 4 bases and J by 6 bases, with 12 bases between. Germline V lookup: CDR1 KGHSH, CDR2 LQKENI. There are 13 residues in the CDR3. Here the CDR3 reads CASSLQGRDGYTF. CDR3 in DNA: TGTGCCAGCTCACTTCAAGGTCGCGATGGCTACACCTTC.

This chain uses TRBV5-1 with TRBJ2-1; the match to TRBD2 covers 12 bases. CDR1 SGHRS and CDR2 YFSETQ come from the germline V gene. The junction had 6 bases not matched to a gene; V was cut back by 2 bases and J by 6 bases. The CDR3 is 16 residues long. The DNA for the CDR3 is TGCGCCAGCAGCTTTGGCCTAGCGGGAGGGGGCAATGAGCAGTTCTTC. As protein: CASSFGLAGGGNEQFF.

The chain has TRBV7-8 and TRBJ2-7; D gene ambiguous. V was cut by 2 bases and J by 0 bases, with 14 bases left in between. This CDR3 is built from 16 residues. From germline, CDR1 is SGHVS and CDR2 FQNEAQ. The CDR3 DNA is TGTGCCAGCAGCTTAACCACCAGCAAGTACTCCTACGAGCAGTACTTC. Encoded protein: CASSLTTSKYSYEQYF. Complete variable domain (other parts from reference TRBV7-8 and TRBJ2-7): GAGVSQSPRYKVAKRGQDVALRCDPISGHVSLFWYQQALGQGPEFLTYFQNEAQLDKSGLPSDRFFAERPEGSVSTLKIQRTQQEDSAVYLCASSLTTSKYSYEQYFGPGTRLTVT.

The J gene is TRBJ1-1, the V gene TRBV4-1; no clear D. V lost 4 bases, J lost 4 bases, and 7 bases lay in between. The CDR3 extends over 12 amino acids. CDR1 is MGHRA, CDR2 YSYEKL, per germline. The CDR3: CASSRHRTEAFF. Written as DNA, the CDR3 is TGCGCCAGCAGCCGACACCGCACTGAAGCTTTCTTT.

Only one count was recorded for this clone. This chain joins TRBV5-4 and TRBJ1-2; no clear D. The CDR3 is 14 residues long. Germline V gene sequence: CDR1 SGHNT, CDR2 YYREEE (reference sequence). V was clipped by 0 bases and J by 8 bases, with 14 bases between them. As DNA, the CDR3 is TGTGCCAGCAGCTTGGAATCTGGGGAGGGCGGCTACACCTTC. As protein: CASSLESGEGGYTF. The full variable domain, its missing parts supplied by reference TRBV5-4 and TRBJ1-2, is ETGVTQSPTHLIKTRGQQVTLRCSSQSGHNTVSWYQQALGQGPQFIFQYYREEENGRGNFPPRFSGLQFPNYSSELNVNALELDDSALYLCASSLESGEGGYTFGSGTRLTVV.

This clone has only a few counts. The V gene is TRBV19, the J gene TRBJ1-2; D call uncertain. The CDR3 consists of 13 residues. Germline CDR1 reads LNHDA; CDR2 reads SQIVND (reference sequence). With 7 bases removed from V and 2 bases from J, the gap between germline ends came to 11 bases. The DNA of the CDR3 is TGTGCCAGTAAGCTACGGAGCAACTATGGCTACACCTTC. Translated, it gives CASKLRSNYGYTF.

The gene calls are TRBV29-1 and TRBJ1-1; D unresolved. V lost 7 bases and J lost 4, with 16 bases in between. The CDR3 is 13 residues long. CDR1 SQVTM and CDR2 ANQGSEA come from the germline V gene. The CDR3 is CSDEAGFGTEAFF. CDR3 sequence (DNA): TGCAGCGACGAGGCGGGGTTTGGCACTGAAGCTTTCTTT.

The V gene is TRBV28, the J gene TRBJ2-7, with 9 nucleotides matching TRBD1. This CDR3 has 15 amino acids. Germline CDR1 is MDHEN and CDR2 is SYDVKM. J gave up 4 bases and V 5 bases, and 9 bases lay outside the gene matches. CDR3: CASSTTTGGDYEQYF. The CDR3 DNA reads TGTGCCAGCAGTACAACGACAGGGGGGGATTACGAGCAGTACTTC. Looking up the rest from reference TRBV28 and TRBJ2-7 gives the full variable domain: DVKVTQSSRYLVKRTGEKVFLECVQDMDHENMFWYRQDPGLGLRLIYFSYDVKMKEKGDIPEGYSVSREKKERFSLILESASTNQTSMYLCASSTTTGGDYEQYFGPGTRLTVT.

V usage is TRBV2 and J usage is TRBJ2-1, with D uncertain. The CDR3 spans 12 residues. Germline CDR1 SNHLY, CDR2 FYNNEI. V was cut by 4 bases and J by 6 bases, with 7 bases left in between. For the CDR3, the DNA is TGTGCCAGCAGTGGGAACACCAATGAGCAGTTCTTC. Translation: CASSGNTNEQFF.

V is TRBV11-1 and J is TRBJ2-1; D might be TRBD1 or TRBD2, each matching 6 bases. Germline V gives CDR1 SGHAT, CDR2 FQDESV (reference sequence). The CDR3 length is 15 residues. Trimming took off 1 base at V and 5 bases at J, with 12 bases between the two ends. DNA of the CDR3: TGTGCCAGCAGCTTAGGTCCGGGGGCTGACAATGAGCAGTTCTTC. This translates into CASSLGPGADNEQFF.

The CDR3 is CASSLSAGGPYNEQFF. The CDR3 nucleotides are TGTGCCAGCAGTCTATCCGCGGGAGGCCCCTACAATGAGCAGTTCTTC. The chain combines TRBV28 with TRBJ2-1; 8 bases map to TRBD2. Germline CDR1 and CDR2: MDHEN and SYDVKM. CDR3 size: 16 residues. The ends lost 5 bases at V and 2 bases at J; junction bases unmatched: 8.

V usage is TRBV6-1 and J usage is TRBJ2-1, with D uncertain. Germline loops: CDR1 MNHNS, CDR2 SASEGT. The CDR3 loop spans 15 amino acids. With 7 bases removed from V and 4 bases from J, the gap between germline ends came to 17 bases. DNA for the CDR3: TGTGCCAGCACGCCCGTAGGCCGTTGGTACAATGAGCAGTTCTTC. It specifies CASTPVGRWYNEQFF.

The gene calls are TRBV4-1 and TRBJ2-3, with D perhaps TRBD1 (6 bases). V was cut by 1 base and J by 4 bases, with 21 bases left in between. In germline, CDR1 is MGHRA, CDR2 YSYEKL. The CDR3 contains 18 residues. The DNA for the CDR3 is TGCGCCAGCAGCCAAGCTCCAGACAGGCGGAGAGGTCCAGATACGCAGTATTTT. Encoded protein: CASSQAPDRRRGPDTQYF.

The V gene is TRBV2, the J gene TRBJ2-5, with D possibly called TRBD1 or TRBD2 (5 bases each). CDR3 length equals 12 residues. The germline V gene encodes CDR1 SNHLY and CDR2 FYNNEI. V gave up 5 bases and J gave up 4 bases, with 8 bases separating them. Here the CDR3 reads CASSTRGETQYF. For the CDR3, the DNA is TGTGCCAGCAGTACTAGGGGAGAGACCCAGTACTTC.

The J gene is TRBJ2-1, the V gene TRBV29-1, with a weak D call TRBD2 (5 bases). The CDR3 runs 16 residues. Looked up from germline, CDR1 is SQVTM and CDR2 is ANQGSEA. V was trimmed by 1 base and J by 0 bases, leaving 13 bases between them. The CDR3 protein is CSVEGGGFRSYNEQFF. The CDR3 DNA sequence: TGCAGCGTTGAAGGCGGAGGCTTTCGCTCCTACAATGAGCAGTTCTTC.

This clone was counted only a few times. The rearrangement uses TRBV2 and TRBJ2-1; a possible D gene is TRBD2 (6 bases). V lost 3 bases and J 1 base, leaving 13 bases between the germline ends. This CDR3 region has 16 residues. Germline values: CDR1 SNHLY, CDR2 FYNNEI. CDR3 region: CASSEFAGRSYNEQFF. The DNA for the CDR3 is TGTGCCAGCAGTGAGTTTGCGGGAAGGTCCTACAATGAGCAGTTCTTC.

J is TRBJ1-5 and V is TRBV2; no reliable D call. V was cut by 7 bases and J by 3 bases, with 10 bases left in between. The CDR3 spans 13 residues. CDR1 SNHLY and CDR2 FYNNEI come from the germline V gene. DNA for the CDR3: TGTGCCAGCAACCGGCAGAACAATCAGCCCCAGCATTTT. This gives the protein CASNRQNNQPQHF.

The chain uses TRBV11-2 and TRBJ1-1; possibly TRBD1 for D (5 bases). Trimming removed 1 base from V and 7 bases from J, with 10 bases in between. The CDR3 is 13 residues long. Per the germline V gene, CDR1 is SGHAT and CDR2 is FQNNGV. The chain's CDR3 is CASSLGLRGEAFF. The CDR3 nucleotides are TGTGCCAGCAGCTTAGGGTTGAGGGGTGAAGCTTTCTTT.

This rearrangement joins TRBV29-1 to TRBJ2-5; TRBD1 matches 7 bases. The CDR3 runs to 12 residues. Germline trimming cut 6 bases from V and 5 bases from J; bases unmatched to any gene: 6. CDR1 and CDR2 from the germline V gene are SQVTM and ANQGSEA. The CDR3 reads CSVTGPPETQYF. The DNA of the CDR3 is TGCAGCGTGACAGGGCCTCCGGAGACCCAGTACTTC.

The chain has TRBV10-1 and TRBJ1-2; 8 nucleotides agree with TRBD1. Per germline, CDR1 WNHNN and CDR2 SYGVQD (reference sequence). The trim removed 2 bases at V and 3 bases at J, leaving 5 bases unmatched. CDR3 length equals 15 residues. CDR3 in DNA: TGCGCCAGCAGTGAGCTAGACAGGGGTGACTATGGCTACACCTTC. Amino acids: CASSELDRGDYGYTF.